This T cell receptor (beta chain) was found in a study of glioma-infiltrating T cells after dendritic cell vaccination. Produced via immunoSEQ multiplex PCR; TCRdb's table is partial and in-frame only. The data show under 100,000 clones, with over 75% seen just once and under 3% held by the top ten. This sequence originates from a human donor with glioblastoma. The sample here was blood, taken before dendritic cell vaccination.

For the CDR3, the DNA is TGTGCCAGCAGACTCGTATCTAGCTCAGATACGCAGTATTTT. It encodes CASRLVSSSDTQYF. The chain is built from TRBV6-5 and TRBJ2-3; D may be TRBD2 (5 bases). Germline V gene data show CDR1 as MNHEY and CDR2 as SVGAGI. V lost 6 bases to trimming and J lost 4 bases, with 14 bases between them. The CDR3 loop spans 14 amino acids.